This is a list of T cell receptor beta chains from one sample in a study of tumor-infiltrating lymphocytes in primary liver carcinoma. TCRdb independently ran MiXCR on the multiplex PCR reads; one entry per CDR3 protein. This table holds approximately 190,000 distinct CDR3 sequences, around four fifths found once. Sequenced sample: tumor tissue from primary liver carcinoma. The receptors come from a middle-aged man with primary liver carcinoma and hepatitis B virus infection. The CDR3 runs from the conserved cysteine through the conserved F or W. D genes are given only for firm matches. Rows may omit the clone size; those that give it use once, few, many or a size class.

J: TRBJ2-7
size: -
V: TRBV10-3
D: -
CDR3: CAISDPYLRDDRAYEQYF
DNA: TGTGCTATCAGTGACCCATACCTCCGGGACGATAGGGCCTACGAGCAGTACTTC

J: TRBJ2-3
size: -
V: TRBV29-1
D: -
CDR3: CSVDRTTMGDTQYF
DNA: TGCAGCGTTGACAGAACGACTATGGGGGATACGCAGTATTTT

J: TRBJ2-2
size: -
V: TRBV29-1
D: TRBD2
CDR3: CSAVGTSGRTGELFF
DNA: TGCAGCGCGGTCGGGACGAGCGGGAGAACCGGGGAGCTGTTTTTT

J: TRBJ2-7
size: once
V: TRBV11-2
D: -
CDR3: CVSSSRGYEQYF
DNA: TGTGTCAGCAGTTCCAGGGGCTACGAGCAGTACTTC

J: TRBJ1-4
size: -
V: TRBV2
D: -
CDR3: CASGRDREKLFF
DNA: TGTGCAAGTGGACGAGATCGGGAAAAACTGTTTTTT

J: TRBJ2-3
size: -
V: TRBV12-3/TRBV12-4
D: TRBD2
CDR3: CVSSRRTSGSTDTQYF
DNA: TGTGTCAGCAGCCGTCGGACTAGCGGGAGCACGGATACGCAGTATTTT

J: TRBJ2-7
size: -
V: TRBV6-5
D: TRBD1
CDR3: CASVQWGTAHEQYF
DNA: TGTGCCAGCGTTCAATGGGGGACAGCCCACGAGCAGTATTTC

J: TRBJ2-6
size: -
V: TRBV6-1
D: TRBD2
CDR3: CAISFGTSGFDVLTF
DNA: TGTGCCATCAGTTTTGGGACTAGCGGGTTCGACGTCCTGACTTTC

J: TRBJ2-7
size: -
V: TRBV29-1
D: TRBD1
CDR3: CSAEEMTGPAGRQYF
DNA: TGCAGCGCTGAAGAAATGACAGGGCCCGCTGGACGACAGTACTTC

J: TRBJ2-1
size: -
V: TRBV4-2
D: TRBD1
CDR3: CASSRRTGPGVKEQFF
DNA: TGTGCCAGCAGCCGACGGACAGGGCCAGGTGTCAAAGAGCAGTTCTTC

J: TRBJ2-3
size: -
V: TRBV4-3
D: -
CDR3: CSSSQDSDEGGTDTQYF
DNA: TGCTCCAGCAGCCAGGATAGCGACGAGGGAGGAACAGATACGCAGTATTTT

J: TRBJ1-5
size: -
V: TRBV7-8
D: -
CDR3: CVSSLVDKAINQPQHF
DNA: TGTGTCAGCAGCTTAGTAGACAAAGCGATTAATCAGCCCCAGCATTTT

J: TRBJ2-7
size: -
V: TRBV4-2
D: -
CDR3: CASSQGAADKPEQYF
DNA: TGTGCCAGCAGCCAAGGGGCAGCGGACAAGCCCGAGCAGTATTTC

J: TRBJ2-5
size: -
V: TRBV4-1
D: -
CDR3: CASSQDHDGGGQESQYF
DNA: TGCGCCAGCAGCCAAGACCACGACGGAGGGGGGCAAGAATCCCAGTACTTC

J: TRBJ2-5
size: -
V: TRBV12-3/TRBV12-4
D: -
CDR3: CASIRSGTETQYF
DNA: TGTGCCAGCATCCGGAGCGGAACAGAGACCCAGTACTTC

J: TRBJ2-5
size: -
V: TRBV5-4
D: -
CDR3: CASSSDQASTKETQYF
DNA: TGTGCCAGCAGCTCCGATCAGGCTAGCACCAAAGAGACCCAGTACTTC

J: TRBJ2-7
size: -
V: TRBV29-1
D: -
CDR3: CSVAVVREQYF
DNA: TGCAGCGTTGCTGTGGTTAGAGAGCAGTACTTC

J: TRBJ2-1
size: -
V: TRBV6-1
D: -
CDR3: CASSEAPNGRSINEQFF
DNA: TGTGCCAGCAGTGAAGCGCCAAATGGGAGGTCAATCAATGAGCAGTTCTTC

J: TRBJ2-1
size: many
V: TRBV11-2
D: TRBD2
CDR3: CASSLGSGGWGEQFF
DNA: TGTGCCAGCAGCTTAGGCTCGGGAGGATGGGGTGAGCAGTTCTTC

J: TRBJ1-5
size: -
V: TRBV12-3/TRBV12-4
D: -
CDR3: CTSSRQLDSNQHQHF
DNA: TGTACCAGCAGTAGACAGTTAGATAGCAATCAGCACCAGCATTTT

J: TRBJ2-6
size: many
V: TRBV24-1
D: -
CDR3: CATSDHLSGANVLTF
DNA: TGTGCCACCAGTGATCACCTATCTGGGGCCAACGTCCTGACTTTC

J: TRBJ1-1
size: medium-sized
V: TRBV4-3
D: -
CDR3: CASSQGGNTEAFF
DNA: TGCGCCAGCAGCCAAGGGGGGAACACTGAAGCTTTCTTT

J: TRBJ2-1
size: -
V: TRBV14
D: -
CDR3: CASRQNLDTSEQFF
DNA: TGTGCCAGCAGGCAGAATCTCGACACCAGTGAGCAGTTCTTC

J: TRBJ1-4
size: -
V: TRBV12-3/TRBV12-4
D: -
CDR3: CVSSLPGTEKLFF
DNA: TGTGTCAGCAGTTTACCTGGGACCGAAAAACTGTTTTTT

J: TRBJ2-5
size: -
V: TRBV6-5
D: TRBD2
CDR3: CGSSYSAGREETQYF
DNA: TGTGGCAGCAGTTACTCGGCGGGGAGGGAAGAGACCCAGTACTTC

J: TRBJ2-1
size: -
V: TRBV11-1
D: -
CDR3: CASSLQGPLDDEQFF
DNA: TGTGCCAGCAGCCTCCAGGGGCCGCTGGACGATGAGCAGTTCTTC

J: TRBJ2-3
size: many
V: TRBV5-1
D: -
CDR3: CASRIQEGTDTQYF
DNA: TGCGCCAGCAGAATTCAGGAGGGCACAGATACGCAGTATTTT

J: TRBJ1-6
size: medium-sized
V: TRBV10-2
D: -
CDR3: CASSESTVNSPLHF
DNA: TGCGCCAGCAGTGAGTCCACGGTTAATTCACCCCTCCACTTT

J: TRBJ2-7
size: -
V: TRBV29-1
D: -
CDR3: CSVIRHGNSYVQYF
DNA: TGCAGCGTTATAAGGCATGGCAATTCCTACGTGCAGTACTTC

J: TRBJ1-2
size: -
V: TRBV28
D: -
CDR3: CVGNELQGRGNYGYTF
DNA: TGTGTCGGCAACGAGCTTCAGGGGCGCGGGAACTATGGCTACACCTTC

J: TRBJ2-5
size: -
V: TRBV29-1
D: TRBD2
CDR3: CSANGPAGGAETQYF
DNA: TGCAGCGCAAACGGACCAGCGGGAGGCGCTGAGACCCAGTACTTC

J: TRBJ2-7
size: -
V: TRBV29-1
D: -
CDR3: CRAMTSVTGTPYEQYF
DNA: TGCCGCGCCATGACATCTGTGACTGGCACTCCCTACGAGCAGTACTTC

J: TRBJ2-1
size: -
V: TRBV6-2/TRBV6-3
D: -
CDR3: CVSSYHLGNEQLF
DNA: TGTGTCAGCAGTTACCATTTGGGCAATGAGCAGTTGTTC

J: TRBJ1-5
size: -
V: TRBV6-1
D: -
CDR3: CASSEIGNSNLPQHF
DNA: TGTGCCAGTAGTGAGATCGGGAACAGCAATCTGCCCCAGCATTTT

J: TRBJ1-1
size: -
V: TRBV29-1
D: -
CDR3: CSVESGITETFF
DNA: TGCAGCGTTGAATCCGGGATCACTGAAACTTTCTTT

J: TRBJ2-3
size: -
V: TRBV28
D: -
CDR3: CASSHLPQTTDTQYF
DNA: TGTGCCAGCAGTCACCTCCCGCAAACCACAGATACGCAGTATTTT

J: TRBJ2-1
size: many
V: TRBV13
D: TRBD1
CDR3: CASSSRQGAGEQFF
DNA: TGTGCCAGCAGCTCCAGACAGGGGGCTGGAGAGCAGTTCTTC

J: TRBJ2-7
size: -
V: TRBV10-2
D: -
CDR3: CASSESHEKYF
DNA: TGCGCAAGCAGTGAGTCCCACGAGAAGTACTTT

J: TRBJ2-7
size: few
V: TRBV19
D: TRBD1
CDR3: CASSNRRTGVYEQYF
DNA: TGTGCCAGTAGTAATAGAAGGACAGGGGTCTACGAGCAGTACTTC

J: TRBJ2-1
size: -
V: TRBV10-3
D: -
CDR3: CVISESGDRYNEQFF
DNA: TGTGTCATCAGTGAGTCGGGAGACCGTTATAATGAGCAGTTCTTC